This T cell receptor (beta chain) was observed in a study of Ad26.COV2.S vaccination and SARS-CoV-2 variants. Across the whole study: The vaccine Ad26.COV2.S was put into the muscle once, or twice with 56 days between. Study outcomes and limitations: It was reported that spike-specific CD8+ and CD4+ T cell responses were substantially broad after vaccination.

As regards this clone: Its matching antigen is unknown.

The treatment denotes: around 19 received Ad26.COV2.S at low or high dose, single or two shots; 5 received placebo; per-sample allocation not given. Samples analyzed were those drawn on day 63 after the first vaccine or placebo injection. A Boston adult aged 18-55 years was the donor. The repertoire was sequenced with immunoSEQ multiplex PCR; TCRdb's copy has only in-frame clones and lacks some. The data hold hundreds of thousands of clones, with around 88% observed a single time. CDR3 length: 14 residues. V was pared by 4 bases and J by 1 base, with 9 bases between. Per the germline V gene, CDR1 is SGHVS and CDR2 is FNYEAQ.

The rearrangement joins TRBV7-6 to TRBJ2-3, with D unresolved. The sequenced sample was peripheral blood, obtained in a trial of Ad26.COV2.S vaccine versus placebo. The source of this sequence is a person aged 18-65 years who received the Ad26.COV2.S COVID-19 vaccine or a placebo. CDR3 bases: TGTGCCAGCAGCTACCCGGACCGCACAGATACGCAGTATTTT. This sequence encodes CASSYPDRTDTQYF.